One sample yielded the 10 T cell receptor beta chains listed below, sequenced in a study of blood T cell repertoires in COVID-19. Profiled with immunoSEQ multiplex PCR; TCRdb holds only in-frame clones, not every one. The sample yields under 100,000 clones, around 85% seen once. The source material was peripheral blood. These receptors originate from an elderly man with active or convalescent COVID-19.

The chain combines TRBV19 with TRBJ1-4; no firm D call. Trimming stripped 0 bases from V and 3 bases from J, with 14 bases between. CDR3 length: 17 amino acids. Looked up from germline, CDR1 is LNHDA and CDR2 is SQIVND (reference sequence). CDR3 region: CASSIDFEWEANEKLFF. The CDR3 nucleotides are TGTGCCAGTAGTATAGATTTCGAATGGGAGGCTAATGAAAAACTGTTTTTT.

V and J are TRBV4-2 and TRBJ1-4; D perhaps matches TRBD1 (5 bases). V gave up 5 bases and J gave up 0 bases, with 19 bases separating them. The length of the CDR3 is 18 residues. Looked up from germline, CDR1 is LGHNA and CDR2 is YNFKEQ. Here the CDR3 DNA reads TGTGCCAGCAGCGACGACAGCTGGGTGATCGCAACTAATGAAAAACTGTTTTTT. Translation gives CASSDDSWVIATNEKLFF.

DNA for the CDR3: TGTGCCAGCAGCCCACGTCGACAGAACACTGAAGCTTTCTTT. It is translated as CASSPRRQNTEAFF. V usage is TRBV9 and J usage is TRBJ1-1; D call uncertain. V was shortened by 4 bases and J by 1 base, with 11 bases between the two germline ends. Germline values: CDR1 SGDLS, CDR2 YYNGEE. The CDR3 spans 14 residues.

The V call is TRBV5-1, the J call TRBJ2-2, with 8 positions matching TRBD2. This CDR3 comprises 18 residues. Germline values: CDR1 SGHRS, CDR2 YFSETQ. Trimming cost V 2 bases and J 4 bases; bases outside gene matches: 13. CDR3 coding DNA: TGCGCCAGCAGCTTCCTCCCCGTCCGGGGGGGTGTCACCGGGGAGCTGTTTTTT. Protein: CASSFLPVRGGVTGELFF.

This chain uses TRBV7-8 with TRBJ1-3; a possible D gene is TRBD1 (6 bases). This CDR3 region has 13 residues. V lost 1 base and J lost 8, with 9 bases in between. Germline values: CDR1 SGHVS, CDR2 FQNEAQ. The chain's CDR3 is CASSLGGGDTIYF. DNA for the CDR3: TGTGCCAGCAGCTTAGGAGGGGGGGACACCATATATTTT.

This clone appeared once. The chain recombines TRBV3-1 (or the pseudogene TRBV3-2) with TRBJ1-2; 7 bases are a match to TRBD1. There are 13 residues in the CDR3. With V trimmed by 7 bases and J by 3 bases, 5 bases remained unmatched. Looked up from germline, CDR1 is LGHDT and CDR2 is YNNKEL (reference sequence). The CDR3 DNA sequence: TGTGCCAGCACAAGACAGGGCTACTATGGCTACACCTTC. Protein sequence: CASTRQGYYGYTF.

In DNA form, the CDR3 reads TGTGCTAGTGGTTTGGGACATAGCGGGGGGGACAATGAGCAGTTCTTC. It encodes CASGLGHSGGDNEQFF. The rearrangement joins TRBV12-5 to TRBJ2-1; 11 nucleotides match TRBD2. The CDR3 spans 16 residues. V gave up 1 base and J gave up 5 bases; unmatched junction bases: 4. CDR1 is LGHNT, CDR2 FRNRAP, per germline.

This clone was counted a few times. The chain links TRBV7-9 to TRBJ1-4; no reliable D call. The CDR3 is 12 amino acids. Trimming took 6 bases from V and 8 from J, leaving 10 bases between them. Germline V lookup: CDR1 SEHNR, CDR2 FQNEAQ (reference sequence). CDR3 amino acids: CASSRAEEKLFF. CDR3 bases: TGTGCCAGCAGTCGAGCGGAGGAAAAACTGTTTTTT.

The chain joins TRBV5-4 to TRBJ1-6; 7 bases match TRBD1. J lost 7 bases, V lost 7 bases, and 5 bases had no gene match. Germline V lookup: CDR1 SGHNT, CDR2 YYREEE (reference sequence). This CDR3 region has 13 residues. CDR3 loop: CASCRDSNSPLHF. DNA of the CDR3: TGTGCCAGCTGCAGGGACAGCAATTCACCCCTCCACTTT.

The CDR3 nucleotides read TGTGCCAGCAGCACCTATGGGGCAGGGGGAAATGAGCAGTTCTTC. Translation: CASSTYGAGGNEQFF. V usage is TRBV9 and J usage is TRBJ2-1; 7 bases are a match to TRBD1. The CDR3 length is 15 residues. The germline V gene encodes CDR1 SGDLS and CDR2 YYNGEE. V lost 4 bases to trimming and J lost 7 bases; unmatched junction nucleotides: 11.